The rows below give T cell receptor beta chains drawn from one sample of a study of blood T cells in healthy people across ages. TCRdb passed the 5' RACE reads through MiXCR, listing each CDR3 protein once. The sample contains 780,000 or so distinct CDR3 sequences, more than 55% of which appear only once. The source material was blood. All receptors derive from a middle-aged man in good health. The CDR3 runs from the conserved cysteine through the conserved F or W. A D gene is named only where the DNA matches it firmly.

D gene	V gene	J gene	CDR3 protein
.	TRBV3-1	TRBJ1-5	CASSQGVPYGGSPQHF
.	TRBV10-3	TRBJ2-6	CAISERATISGANVLTF
.	TRBV21-1	TRBJ2-5	CASSERASGTQETQYF
.	TRBV29-1	TRBJ2-7	CSVEGIPELSYNEQYF
.	TRBV5-1	TRBJ1-5	CASSLEAGDQPQHF
TRBD1	TRBV10-3	TRBJ2-7	CATYNGQGDSYEQYF
TRBD2	TRBV13	TRBJ2-3	CASSPSRRLAGGKITDTQYF
.	TRBV6-2/TRBV6-3	TRBJ1-6	CASSSSGNSAAPLHF
.	TRBV3-1	TRBJ1-2	CASSQLEGIRHGYTF
TRBD1	TRBV29-1	TRBJ2-7	CSVEKDRTLYEQYF
.	TRBV5-6	.	CASSLLVGEQYF
.	TRBV24-1	TRBJ2-5	CATSDLFGAGGLQETQYF
TRBD1	TRBV5-6	TRBJ2-7	CASTLHGQGANEQYF
.	TRBV7-2	TRBJ2-1	CASSSGRGASYNEQFF
TRBD2	TRBV29-1	TRBJ2-1	CSVEDLGLAGSNKQFF
.	TRBV6-5	TRBJ1-1	CACSTEGPVDTEAFF
.	TRBV27	TRBJ2-4	CASSPLSRTQGRGYGVQYF
TRBD1	TRBV7-2	TRBJ2-5	CASSFQGPGTGSGETQYF
.	TRBV6-2/TRBV6-3	TRBJ1-1	CASSYVGIEAFF
.	TRBV7-2	TRBJ2-1	CASSVYIGYNEQFF
.	TRBV20-1	TRBJ2-1	CSARALYEQFF
.	TRBV7-9	TRBJ2-1	CASSLIVWRGPYNEQFF
TRBD1	TRBV7-2	TRBJ2-3	CASSTRQGIWGDTQYF
.	TRBV2	TRBJ1-2	CASSGGAHGYTF
TRBD1	TRBV20-1	TRBJ2-1	CSATDRGRGNEQFF
.	TRBV12-3/TRBV12-4	TRBJ2-3	CASSGRPLAQYF
.	TRBV6-1	TRBJ2-7	CLAGDRNTYEQYF
.	TRBV21-1	TRBJ1-2	CAAGPGGPYGYTF
TRBD1	TRBV24-1	TRBJ2-7	CATSAGGQGFSEQYF
TRBD2	TRBV28	TRBJ2-5	CASSDPRPAGQETQYF
TRBD1	TRBV20-1	TRBJ1-5	CSASPLDRTKQSQHF
.	TRBV20-1	TRBJ2-1	CSARDAAASSYNEQFF
.	TRBV20-1	TRBJ2-5	CSAAELGSNQETQYF
.	TRBV5-1	.	CASSGGGVEETQYF
TRBD2	TRBV28	TRBJ2-5	CASSSRLAGNVETQYF
.	TRBV7-8	TRBJ2-7	CASSSLNALGYEQYF